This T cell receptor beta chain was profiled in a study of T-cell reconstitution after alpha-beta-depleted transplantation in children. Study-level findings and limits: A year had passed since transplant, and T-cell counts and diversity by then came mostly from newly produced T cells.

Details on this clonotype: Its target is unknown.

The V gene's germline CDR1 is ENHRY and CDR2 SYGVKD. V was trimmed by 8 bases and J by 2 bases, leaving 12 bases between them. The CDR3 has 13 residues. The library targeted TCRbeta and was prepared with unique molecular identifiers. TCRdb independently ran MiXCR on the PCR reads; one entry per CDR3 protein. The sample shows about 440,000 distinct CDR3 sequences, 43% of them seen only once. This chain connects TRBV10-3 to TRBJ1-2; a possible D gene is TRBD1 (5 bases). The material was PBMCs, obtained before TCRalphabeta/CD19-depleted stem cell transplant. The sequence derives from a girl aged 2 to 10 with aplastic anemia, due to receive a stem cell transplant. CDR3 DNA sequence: TGTGCCATCGTGGGGGATTTGAACTATGGCTACACCTTC. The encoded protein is CAIVGDLNYGYTF.